What follows are 19 T cell receptor beta chains derived from one specimen sequenced in a study of blood T cell repertoires in COVID-19. The protocol was immunoSEQ multiplex PCR, while the TCRdb copy is restricted to in-frame clones and leaves out a portion. Seen here are over 150,000 clones, 90% observed once, and the top ten hold 0.5% to 0.65%. What was sequenced was peripheral blood. The receptors stem from a man in his forties or fifties with acute or convalescent COVID-19.

V and J are TRBV29-1 and TRBJ1-1, with D unclear. Germline V gene data show CDR1 as SQVTM and CDR2 as ANQGSEA. The V and J ends lost 8 bases and 2 bases respectively, with 12 bases between them. This CDR3 has 12 residues. The CDR3 region is CSLPGTNTEAFF. The CDR3 DNA is TGCAGCCTCCCAGGAACCAACACTGAAGCTTTCTTT.

V gene TRBV27 combines with J gene TRBJ1-6; 7 bases are a match to TRBD1. With 6 bases clipped from V and 5 bases from J, the junction kept 4 bases outside the gene matches. Per germline, CDR1 MNHEY and CDR2 SMNVEV (reference sequence). This CDR3 has 14 amino acids. CDR3 protein: CASRSGTDNSPLHF. The DNA for the CDR3 is TGTGCCAGCAGATCCGGGACAGATAATTCACCCCTCCACTTT.

The CDR3 here is CASSYGRTGPTGGYTF. The CDR3 DNA reads as TGTGCCAGCAGTTATGGCCGGACGGGACCCACAGGGGGCTACACCTTC. V usage is TRBV6-2 or TRBV6-3 and J usage is TRBJ1-2; perhaps TRBD1 as D (6 bases). V gave up 3 bases and J gave up 8 bases, with 22 bases separating them. The length of the CDR3 is 16 residues. Germline lookup yields CDR1 MNHEY and CDR2 SVGEGT.

This chain connects TRBV7-3 to TRBJ2-3; TRBD2 is a possible D gene (7 bases). This CDR3 is built from 16 residues. V lost 5 bases, J lost 0 bases, and 15 bases lay in between. Germline-derived CDR1 and CDR2 are SGHTA and FQGTGA. The CDR3 nucleotides read TGTGCCAGCAGCCCGCGGGGGACAAGAAGCACAGATACGCAGTATTTT. It specifies CASSPRGTRSTDTQYF.

The V and J genes are TRBV6-2 or TRBV6-3 and TRBJ2-2; no clear D gene. The CDR3 is 12 amino acids. Trimming shortened V by 5 bases and J by 5 bases, and 6 bases separated the two germline ends. CDR1 and CDR2 from the germline V gene are MNHEY and SVGEGT. CDR3 in amino acids: CASSLKTGELFF. CDR3 sequence (DNA): TGTGCCAGCAGTCTTAAAACCGGGGAGCTGTTTTTT.

The rearrangement joins TRBV29-1 to TRBJ2-7; 7 nucleotides align to TRBD1. The V gene end was trimmed by 6 bases and the J gene end by 6 bases; junction bases not matched to a gene: 8. The CDR3 contains 12 residues. Germline CDR1 reads SQVTM; CDR2 reads ANQGSEA. The CDR3 DNA sequence: TGCAGCGTCGTCCAGACAGGGCGCGAGCAGTACTTC. This codes for CSVVQTGREQYF.

The chain is built from TRBV6-5 and TRBJ1-5; 8 bases are a match to TRBD1. The CDR3 contains 14 residues. The V segment lost 6 bases and the J segment 7 bases; nucleotides outside the gene matches: 8. From germline, CDR1 is MNHEY and CDR2 SVGAGI. The chain's CDR3 is CASRAGTGGQPQHF. The CDR3 DNA is TGTGCCAGCAGAGCCGGGACAGGAGGACAGCCCCAGCATTTT.

This chain connects TRBV5-8 to TRBJ1-6, with TRBD1 as a possible D gene (5 bases). CDR1 SGHTS and CDR2 YDEGEE come from the germline V gene. Between the trimmed V and J ends, which lost 2 bases and 9 bases, there was a span of 15 bases. The CDR3 spans 15 residues. CDR3 in amino acids: CASSFNGGIGSPLHF. In nucleotides, the CDR3 is TGTGCCAGCAGCTTCAACGGGGGTATTGGTTCACCCCTCCACTTT.

The CDR3 here is CASTLHYASFGTASNQPQHF. DNA of the CDR3: TGTGCCAGCACCCTTCATTACGCCAGTTTCGGGACAGCTAGCAATCAGCCCCAGCATTTT. The J gene is TRBJ1-5, the V gene TRBV28; 7 bases fit TRBD1. The junction had 21 bases not matched to a gene; V was cut back by 7 bases and J by 0 bases. The germline V gene has CDR1 MDHEN and CDR2 SYDVKM. This CDR3 has 20 amino acids.

The sample holds one count of this clone. The rearrangement joins TRBV19 to TRBJ2-2; possible D gene TRBD1, 6 bases. In germline, CDR1 is LNHDA, CDR2 SQIVND (reference sequence). This CDR3 spans 14 amino acids. V was pared by 6 bases and J by 1 base, with 9 bases between. CDR3 in DNA: TGTGCCAGTAGGCCGGACAGGAACACCGGGGAGCTGTTTTTT. As protein: CASRPDRNTGELFF. The variable domain in full, completed from reference TRBV19 and TRBJ2-2, reads DGGITQSPKYLFRKEGQNVTLSCEQNLNHDAMYWYRQDPGQGLRLIYYSQIVNDFQKGDIAEGYSVSREKKESFPLTVTSAQKNPTAFYLCASRPDRNTGELFFGEGSRLTVL.

The V and J genes are TRBV7-8 and TRBJ2-5; 11 nucleotides agree with TRBD2. Germline CDR1 SGHVS, CDR2 FQNEAQ. With V trimmed by 5 bases and J by 8 bases, 10 bases remained unmatched. The CDR3 runs to 15 residues. The CDR3 loop is CASSQRASGGLTQYF. The CDR3 DNA is TGTGCCAGCAGCCAGCGAGCTAGCGGGGGGTTAACCCAGTACTTC.

V is TRBV5-1 and J is TRBJ2-7, with TRBD1 as a possible D gene (5 bases). V lost 1 base and J lost 5, with 10 bases in between. Germline values: CDR1 SGHRS, CDR2 YFSETQ. This CDR3 is built from 13 residues. CDR3: CASSLQRGDEQYV. CDR3 nucleotides: TGCGCCAGCAGCTTGCAAAGGGGCGACGAGCAGTACGTC.

This sequence joins TRBV7-9 and TRBJ2-7; TRBD2 agrees at 7 bases. Germline values: CDR1 SEHNR, CDR2 FQNEAQ (reference sequence). Trimming cost V 4 bases and J 3 bases; bases outside gene matches: 12. The CDR3 consists of 16 residues. The DNA of the CDR3 is TGTGCCAGCAGCTCCACTTGGGGGGGTCGCTTCTACGAGCAGTACTTC. It yields the protein CASSSTWGGRFYEQYF.

The rearrangement uses TRBV7-9 and TRBJ2-1, with D possibly TRBD2 on 6 matching bases. Trimming took off 5 bases at V and 5 bases at J, with 19 bases between the two ends. Germline V CDR1 and CDR2: SEHNR, FQNEAQ (reference sequence). CDR3 length: 16 amino acids. CDR3 sequence (DNA): TGTGCCAGCAGCCCCGTTTCGGGGGAGTACCACAATGAGCAGTTCTTC. This sequence encodes CASSPVSGEYHNEQFF.

This chain uses TRBV7-2 with TRBJ1-1; 9 bases align to TRBD1. This CDR3 is built from 16 residues. CDR1 is SGHTA, CDR2 FQGNSA, per germline. The trim removed 4 bases at V and 1 base at J, leaving 7 bases unmatched. CDR3 amino acids: CASSWGQGRGNTEAFF. CDR3 in DNA: TGTGCCAGCAGCTGGGGACAGGGTCGCGGGAACACTGAAGCTTTCTTT.

The rearrangement links TRBV5-8 to TRBJ2-5, with 10 positions matching TRBD1. The trim removed 4 bases at V and 5 bases at J, leaving 8 bases unmatched. Germline loops: CDR1 SGHTS, CDR2 YDEGEE. There are 15 residues in the CDR3. CDR3 residues: CASSVGQGVLETQYF. CDR3 nucleotides: TGTGCCAGCAGCGTCGGACAGGGGGTCCTGGAGACCCAGTACTTC.

The chain recombines TRBV13 with TRBJ2-5; 10 bases line up with TRBD2. V lost 2 bases, J lost 5 bases, and 2 bases stayed unmatched. The germline gives CDR1 PRHDT, CDR2 FYEKMQ (reference sequence). The CDR3 is 14 residues long. CDR3 sequence reads: CASSLTSGTETQYF. CDR3 nucleotides: TGTGCCAGCAGCTTAACTAGCGGGACTGAGACCCAGTACTTC.

This clone was seen only once. The chain employs TRBV20-1 and TRBJ2-1; D might be TRBD2 (5 bases). The CDR3 is 11 amino acids. CDR1 DFQATT and CDR2 SNEGSKA come from the germline V gene (reference sequence). The V and J ends lost 6 bases and 5 bases respectively, with 8 bases between them. The CDR3 here is CSATGNNEQFF. The CDR3 nucleotides read TGCAGTGCAACCGGGAACAATGAGCAGTTCTTC.

The J gene is TRBJ2-1, the V gene TRBV30; 7 bases match TRBD2. Germline V gene lookup returns CDR1 GTSNPN and CDR2 SVGIG (reference sequence). The trim removed 5 bases at V and 2 bases at J, leaving 3 bases unmatched. CDR3 length: 13 residues. CDR3 bases: TGTGCCTGGGCTAGCGGCCCCTACAATGAGCAGTTCTTC. As protein: CAWASGPYNEQFF.